The clone carrying this TCR beta chain was counted a few times. The target antigen is unknown. This sample was included in a study of STAT5B mutations in CD4+ large granular lymphocyte leukemia. The study's findings and limits: Approximately 25% of private leukemic clonotypes occurred rarely in other patients' non-leukemic repertoires. Top patient clones used TRBV06 genes more often: 8/27 versus 2/35 in controls.

V shed 8 bases and J shed 2 bases, with 13 bases lying between them. The CDR3 loop spans 13 amino acids. Germline CDR1 ENHRY, CDR2 SYGVKD. Sequencing used immunoSEQ multiplex PCR; TCRdb keeps in-frame clones, though not all of them. This sample has almost 20,000 clones, with roughly 83% found just once. This chain uses TRBV10-3 with TRBJ2-7, with a tentative D call TRBD1 (6 bases). The sequenced sample was CD4+ T cells from blood buffy coats. The TCR originated in a human donor in good health. CDR3 sequence reads: CAISQQGAYEQYF. CDR3 sequence (DNA): TGTGCCATCTCACAACAGGGAGCCTACGAGCAGTACTTC.